This T cell receptor beta chain was recovered during a study of blood T cell repertoires in COVID-19. Libraries were prepared by immunoSEQ multiplex PCR; TCRdb keeps only in-frame clonotypes and omits some of them. The sample shows approximately 220,000 clones, about 86% of them seen only once. Only one count was recorded for this clone. All enrollees were roughly 18 to 95 years old and from roughly 26 US areas. Grouping used clinical history reported by participants in a survey and questionnaire. Trimming took 8 bases from V and 0 from J; bases not matched to a gene: 7. This CDR3 region has 14 residues. Germline V gene lookup returns CDR1 GTSNPN and CDR2 SVGIG (reference sequence).

This sequence originates from a woman between 40 and 50 years old with acute COVID-19. The V and J genes are TRBV30 and TRBJ1-2; 9 nucleotides agree with TRBD1. Source material: PBMCs or T cells enriched from blood (not recorded which). CDR3 nucleotide sequence: TGTGCCGGCCTGACAGGGGGAGCTAACTATGGCTACACCTTC. It specifies CAGLTGGANYGYTF.